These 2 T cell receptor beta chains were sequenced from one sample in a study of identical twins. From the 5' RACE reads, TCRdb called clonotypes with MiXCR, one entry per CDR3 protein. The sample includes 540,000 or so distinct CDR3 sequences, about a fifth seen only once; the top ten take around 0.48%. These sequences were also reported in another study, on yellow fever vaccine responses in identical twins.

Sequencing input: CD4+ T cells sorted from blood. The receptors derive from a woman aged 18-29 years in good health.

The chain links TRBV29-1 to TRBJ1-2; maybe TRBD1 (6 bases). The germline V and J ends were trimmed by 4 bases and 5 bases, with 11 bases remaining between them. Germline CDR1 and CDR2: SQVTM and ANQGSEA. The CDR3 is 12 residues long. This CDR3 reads CSVGGRGYGYTF. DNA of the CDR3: TGCAGCGTTGGTGGAAGGGGGTATGGCTACACCTTC.

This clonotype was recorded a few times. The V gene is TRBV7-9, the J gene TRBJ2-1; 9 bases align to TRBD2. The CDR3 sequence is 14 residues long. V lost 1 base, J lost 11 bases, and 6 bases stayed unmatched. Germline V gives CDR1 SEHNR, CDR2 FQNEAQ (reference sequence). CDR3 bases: TGTGCCAGCAGCTTAGGGTCCCCTAGCGGGAAGCAGTTCTTC. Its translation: CASSLGSPSGKQFF.